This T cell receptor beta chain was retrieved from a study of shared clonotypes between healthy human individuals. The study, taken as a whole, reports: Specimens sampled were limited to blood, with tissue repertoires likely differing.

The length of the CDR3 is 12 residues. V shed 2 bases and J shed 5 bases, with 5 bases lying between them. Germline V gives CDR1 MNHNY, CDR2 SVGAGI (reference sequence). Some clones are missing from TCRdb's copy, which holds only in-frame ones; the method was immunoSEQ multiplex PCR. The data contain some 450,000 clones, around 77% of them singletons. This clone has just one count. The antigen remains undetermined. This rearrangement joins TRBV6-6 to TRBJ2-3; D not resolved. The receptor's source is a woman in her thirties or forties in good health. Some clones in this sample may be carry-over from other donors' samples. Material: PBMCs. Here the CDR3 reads CASSYPGDTQYF. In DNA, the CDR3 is TGTGCCAGCAGTTACCCAGGAGATACGCAGTATTTT.